A single sample is the source of the 5 T cell receptor beta chains below, sequenced in a study of CD8 T cells in Susac syndrome. RNA amounts of roughly 0.45 to 1 ug underwent reverse transcription with random hexamers. TCRdb reanalysed the immunoSEQ multiplex PCR reads using MiXCR and keeps one entry per CDR3 protein. The sample consists of 170,000 or so distinct CDR3 sequences, approximately 93% of them appearing once. Sequenced input: CD4+ T cells from PBMCs. Receptors originate from a human donor with multiple sclerosis.

The chain employs TRBV29-1 and TRBJ2-5, with TRBD1 matching 10 bases. The germline V gene encodes CDR1 SQVTM and CDR2 ANQGSEA. CDR3 length: 14 amino acids. Germline trimming cut 2 bases from V and 5 bases from J; bases unmatched to any gene: 5. The CDR3 loop reads CSVEPTGGLETQYF. The CDR3 DNA reads TGCAGCGTTGAACCGACAGGGGGCCTGGAGACCCAGTACTTC.

The count of this clonotype is one. The rearrangement links TRBV20-1 to TRBJ1-1, with D perhaps TRBD1 (6 bases). The V gene lost 2 bases and the J gene lost 4 bases, with 14 bases spanning the gap. CDR1 is DFQATT, CDR2 SNEGSKA, per germline (reference sequence). This CDR3 is built from 14 residues. The CDR3 spells CSARLGGGSTEAFF. In nucleotides, the CDR3 is TGCAGTGCTAGATTGGGAGGGGGGAGCACTGAAGCTTTCTTT.

In DNA form, the CDR3 reads TGTGCCAGCAGCCAGACAGGGGGCTTGTACAATGAGCAGTTCTTC. It encodes CASSQTGGLYNEQFF. The chain carries TRBV3-1 and TRBJ2-1; TRBD1 matches at 10 bases. V shed 3 bases, J shed 4 bases, and the junction held 3 bases outside the gene matches. This CDR3 is 15 amino acids long. Germline V gene sequence: CDR1 LGHDT, CDR2 YNNKEL (reference sequence).

V usage is TRBV19 and J usage is TRBJ2-3; 7 positions agree with TRBD1. The CDR3 runs 13 residues. The germline gives CDR1 LNHDA, CDR2 SQIVND (reference sequence). The junction had 4 bases not matched to a gene; V was cut back by 9 bases and J by 1 base. The CDR3 here is CASQTGGTDTQYF. The DNA of the CDR3 is TGTGCCAGCCAAACAGGGGGCACAGATACGCAGTATTTT.

The J gene is TRBJ1-2, the V gene TRBV15; TRBD1 matches 10 bases. Per germline, CDR1 LNHNV and CDR2 YYDKDF (reference sequence). This CDR3 spans 16 amino acids. Losses at the gene ends were 0 bases for V and 6 bases for J; bases not matched to a gene: 7. DNA of the CDR3: TGTGCCACCAGCAGAGATGTTGGGACAGGGGATCATGGCTACACCTTC. Protein sequence: CATSRDVGTGDHGYTF.